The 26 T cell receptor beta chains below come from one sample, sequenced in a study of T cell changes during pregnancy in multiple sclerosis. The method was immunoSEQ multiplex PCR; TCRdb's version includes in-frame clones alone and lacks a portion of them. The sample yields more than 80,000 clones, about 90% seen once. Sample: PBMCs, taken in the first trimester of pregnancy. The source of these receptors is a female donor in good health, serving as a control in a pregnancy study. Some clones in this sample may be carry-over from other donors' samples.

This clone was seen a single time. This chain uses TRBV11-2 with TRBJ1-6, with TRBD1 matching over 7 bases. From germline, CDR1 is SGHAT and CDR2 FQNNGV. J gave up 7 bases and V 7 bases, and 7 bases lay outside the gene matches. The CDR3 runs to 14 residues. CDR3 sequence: CASTKPGQNSPLHF. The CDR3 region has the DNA TGTGCCAGCACCAAACCGGGACAGAATTCACCCCTCCACTTT.

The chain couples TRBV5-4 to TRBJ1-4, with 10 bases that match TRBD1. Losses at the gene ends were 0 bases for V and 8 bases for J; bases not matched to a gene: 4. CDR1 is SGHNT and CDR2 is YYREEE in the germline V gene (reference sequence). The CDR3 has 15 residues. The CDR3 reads CASSLAGQGFEKLFF. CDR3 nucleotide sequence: TGTGCCAGCAGCTTGGCGGGACAGGGGTTCGAAAAACTGTTTTTT.

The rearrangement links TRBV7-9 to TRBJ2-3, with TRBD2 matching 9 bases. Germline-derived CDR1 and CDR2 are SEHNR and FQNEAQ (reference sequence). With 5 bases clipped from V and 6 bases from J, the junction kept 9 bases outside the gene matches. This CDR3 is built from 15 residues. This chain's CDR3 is CASSPPFSGRDTQYF. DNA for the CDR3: TGTGCCAGCAGCCCTCCCTTCAGCGGGAGGGATACGCAGTATTTT.

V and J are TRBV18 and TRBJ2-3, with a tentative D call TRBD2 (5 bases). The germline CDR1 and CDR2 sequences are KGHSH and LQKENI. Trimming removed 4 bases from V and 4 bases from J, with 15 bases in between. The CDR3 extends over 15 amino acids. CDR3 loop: CASSRSRVSSDTQYF. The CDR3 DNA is TGTGCCAGCTCACGGTCGAGGGTGTCGTCAGATACGCAGTATTTT.

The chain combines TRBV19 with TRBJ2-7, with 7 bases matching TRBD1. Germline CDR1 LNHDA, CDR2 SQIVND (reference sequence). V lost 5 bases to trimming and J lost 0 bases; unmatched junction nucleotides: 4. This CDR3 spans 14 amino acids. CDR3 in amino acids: CASSSQGTSYEQYF. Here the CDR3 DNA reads TGTGCCAGTAGTTCACAGGGGACCTCCTACGAGCAGTACTTC.

The DNA of the CDR3 is TGTGCCAGCAGGACCCGGGACAGGGGGGATGAAAAACTGTTTTTT. This encodes CASRTRDRGDEKLFF. The chain couples TRBV28 to TRBJ1-4; 11 bases are a match to TRBD1. From germline, CDR1 is MDHEN and CDR2 SYDVKM. The CDR3 runs 15 residues. J was trimmed by 6 bases and V by 6 bases; bases with no gene match: 6.

CDR3 nucleotide sequence: TGTGCCAGCAACCCAGGGACAGACTCTGGGGCCAACGTCCTGACTTTC. Encoded protein: CASNPGTDSGANVLTF. The chain couples TRBV5-4 to TRBJ2-6; 7 bases match TRBD1. The CDR3 contains 16 residues. Germline trimming cut 6 bases from V and 0 bases from J; bases unmatched to any gene: 6. The germline gives CDR1 SGHNT, CDR2 YYREEE (reference sequence).

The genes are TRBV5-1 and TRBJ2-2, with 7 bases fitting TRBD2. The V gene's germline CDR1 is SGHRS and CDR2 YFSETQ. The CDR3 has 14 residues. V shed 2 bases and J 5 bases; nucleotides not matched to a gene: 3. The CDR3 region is CASSFAGVTGELFF. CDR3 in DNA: TGCGCCAGCAGCTTTGCGGGGGTGACCGGGGAGCTGTTTTTT.

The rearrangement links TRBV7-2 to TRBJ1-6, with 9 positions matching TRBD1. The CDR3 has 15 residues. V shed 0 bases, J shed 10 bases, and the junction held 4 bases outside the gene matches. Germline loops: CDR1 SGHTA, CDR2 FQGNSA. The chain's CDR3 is CASSLAGTGISPLHF. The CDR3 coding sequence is TGTGCCAGCAGCTTAGCAGGGACAGGGATATCACCCCTCCACTTT.

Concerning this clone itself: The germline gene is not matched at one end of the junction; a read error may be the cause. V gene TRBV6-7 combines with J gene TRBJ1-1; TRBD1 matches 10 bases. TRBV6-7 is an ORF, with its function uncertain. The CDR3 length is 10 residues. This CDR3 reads CATIGTGASF. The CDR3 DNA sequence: TGTGCCACCATTGGGACAGGGGCTTCTTTT.

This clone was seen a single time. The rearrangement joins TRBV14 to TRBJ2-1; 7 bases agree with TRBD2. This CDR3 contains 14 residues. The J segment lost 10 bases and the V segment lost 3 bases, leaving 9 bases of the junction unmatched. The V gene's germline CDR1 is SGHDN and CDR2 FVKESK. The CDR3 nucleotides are TGTGCCAGCAGCCATAGGACGCAGCGGGGAGAGCAGTTCTTC. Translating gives CASSHRTQRGEQFF.

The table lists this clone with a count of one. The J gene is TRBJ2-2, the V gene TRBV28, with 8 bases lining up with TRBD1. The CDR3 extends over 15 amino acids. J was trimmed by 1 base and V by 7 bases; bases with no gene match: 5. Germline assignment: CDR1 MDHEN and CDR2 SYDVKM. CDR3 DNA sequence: TGTGCCAGCACAAAAACAGGGGGGAACACCGGGGAGCTGTTTTTT. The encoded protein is CASTKTGGNTGELFF.

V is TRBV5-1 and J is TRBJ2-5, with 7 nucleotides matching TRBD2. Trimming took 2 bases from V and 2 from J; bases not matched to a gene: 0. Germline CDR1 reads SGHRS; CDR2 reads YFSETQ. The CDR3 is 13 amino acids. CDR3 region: CASSFGGQETQYF. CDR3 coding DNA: TGCGCCAGCAGCTTCGGGGGGCAAGAGACCCAGTACTTC.

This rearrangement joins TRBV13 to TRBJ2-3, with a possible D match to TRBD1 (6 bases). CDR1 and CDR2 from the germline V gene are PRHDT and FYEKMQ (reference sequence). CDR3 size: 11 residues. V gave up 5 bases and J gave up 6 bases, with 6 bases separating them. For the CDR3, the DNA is TGTGCCAGCAGCCAGGGGGATACGCAGTATTTT. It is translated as CASSQGDTQYF.

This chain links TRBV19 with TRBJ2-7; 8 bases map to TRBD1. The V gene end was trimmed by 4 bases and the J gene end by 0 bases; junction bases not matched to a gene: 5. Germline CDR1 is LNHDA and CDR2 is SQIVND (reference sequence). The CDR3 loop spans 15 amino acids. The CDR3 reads CASSRDRRSSYEQYF. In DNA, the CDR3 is TGTGCCAGTAGTAGGGACAGGCGGAGCTCCTACGAGCAGTACTTC.

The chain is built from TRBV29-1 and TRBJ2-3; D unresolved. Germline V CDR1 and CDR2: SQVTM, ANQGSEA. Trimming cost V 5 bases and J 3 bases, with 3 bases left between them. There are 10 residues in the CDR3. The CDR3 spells CSVQTDTQYF. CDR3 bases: TGCAGCGTTCAGACAGATACGCAGTATTTT.

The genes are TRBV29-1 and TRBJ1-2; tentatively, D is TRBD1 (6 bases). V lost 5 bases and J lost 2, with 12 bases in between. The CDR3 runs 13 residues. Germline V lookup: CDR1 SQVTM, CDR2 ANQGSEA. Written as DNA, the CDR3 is TGCAGCGTTACCATGGACAGCAACTATGGCTACACCTTC. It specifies CSVTMDSNYGYTF.

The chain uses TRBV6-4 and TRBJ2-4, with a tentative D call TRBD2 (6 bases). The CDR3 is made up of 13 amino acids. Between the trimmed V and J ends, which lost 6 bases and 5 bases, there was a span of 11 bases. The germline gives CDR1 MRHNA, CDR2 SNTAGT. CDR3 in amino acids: CASRGSSENIQYF. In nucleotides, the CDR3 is TGTGCCAGCAGGGGGTCTAGCGAAAACATTCAGTACTTC.

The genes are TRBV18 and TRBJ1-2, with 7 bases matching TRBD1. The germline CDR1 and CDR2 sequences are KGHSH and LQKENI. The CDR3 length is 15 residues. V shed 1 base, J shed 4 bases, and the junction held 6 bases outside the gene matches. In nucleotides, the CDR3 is TGTGCCAGCTCACCACTTACAGGGGTGGGCTATGGCTACACCTTC. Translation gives CASSPLTGVGYGYTF.

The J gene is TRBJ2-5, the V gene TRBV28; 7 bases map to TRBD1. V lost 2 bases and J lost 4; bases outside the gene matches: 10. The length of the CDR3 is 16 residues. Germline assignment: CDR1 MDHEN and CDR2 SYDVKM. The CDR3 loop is CASSLPSPGQRETQYF. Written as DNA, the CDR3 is TGTGCCAGCAGTTTACCCAGCCCGGGACAGCGAGAGACCCAGTACTTC.

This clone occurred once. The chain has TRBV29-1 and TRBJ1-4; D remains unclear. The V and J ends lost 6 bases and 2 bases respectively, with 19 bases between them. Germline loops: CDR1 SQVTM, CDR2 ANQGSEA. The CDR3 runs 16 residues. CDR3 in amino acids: CSVALAGSATNEKLFF. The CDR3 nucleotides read TGCAGCGTCGCCCTTGCGGGGTCTGCGACTAATGAAAAACTGTTTTTT.

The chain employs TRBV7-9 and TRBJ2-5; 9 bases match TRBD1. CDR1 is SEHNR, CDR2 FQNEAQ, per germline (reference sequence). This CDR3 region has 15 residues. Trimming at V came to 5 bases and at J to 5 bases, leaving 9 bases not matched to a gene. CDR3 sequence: CASSLGVTGGETQYF. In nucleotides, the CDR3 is TGTGCCAGCAGCCTGGGGGTCACAGGGGGCGAGACCCAGTACTTC.

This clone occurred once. Written as DNA, the CDR3 is TGTGCCAGCTCACCACCCCACAGGATTTTAGGAAACACCATATATTTT. It is translated as CASSPPHRILGNTIYF. V and J are TRBV18 and TRBJ1-3, with D perhaps matching TRBD1 (5 bases). V lost 0 bases and J lost 4, with 13 bases in between. The CDR3 extends over 16 amino acids. The germline CDR1 and CDR2 sequences are KGHSH and LQKENI.

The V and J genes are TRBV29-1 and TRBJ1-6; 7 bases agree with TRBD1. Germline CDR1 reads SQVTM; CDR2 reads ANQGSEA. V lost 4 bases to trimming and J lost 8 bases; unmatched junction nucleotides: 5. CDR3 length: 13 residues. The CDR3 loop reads CSVGDSLYSPLHF. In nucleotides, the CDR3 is TGCAGCGTTGGGGACAGCCTCTATTCACCCCTCCACTTT.

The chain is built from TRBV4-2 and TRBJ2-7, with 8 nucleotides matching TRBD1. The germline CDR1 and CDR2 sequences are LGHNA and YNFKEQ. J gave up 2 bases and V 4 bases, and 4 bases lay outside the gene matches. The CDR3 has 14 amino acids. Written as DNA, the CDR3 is TGTGCCAGCAGCCTCAACAGGGGGACCTACGAGCAGTACTTC. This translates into CASSLNRGTYEQYF.

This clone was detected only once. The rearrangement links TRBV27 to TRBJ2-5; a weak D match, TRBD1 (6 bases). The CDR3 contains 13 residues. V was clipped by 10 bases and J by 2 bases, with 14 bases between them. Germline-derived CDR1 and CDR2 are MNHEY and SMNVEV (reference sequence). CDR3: CANPWTDQETQYF. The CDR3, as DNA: TGTGCCAACCCCTGGACAGATCAAGAGACCCAGTACTTC.